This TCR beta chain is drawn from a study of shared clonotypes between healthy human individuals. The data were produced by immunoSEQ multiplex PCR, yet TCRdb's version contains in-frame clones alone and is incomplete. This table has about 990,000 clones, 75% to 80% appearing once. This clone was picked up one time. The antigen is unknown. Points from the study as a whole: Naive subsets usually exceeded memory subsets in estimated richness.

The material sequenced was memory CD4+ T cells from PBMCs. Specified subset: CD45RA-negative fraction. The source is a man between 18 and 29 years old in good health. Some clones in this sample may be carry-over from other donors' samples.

The DNA for the CDR3 is TGCAGCGTTGCCCTTCACAACAGGGGGCGCCCAGAGACCCAGTACTTC. Protein: CSVALHNRGRPETQYF. The V call is TRBV29-1, the J call TRBJ2-5; 9 bases align to TRBD1. Losses at the gene ends were 4 bases for V and 4 bases for J; bases not matched to a gene: 13. Germline V gives CDR1 SQVTM, CDR2 ANQGSEA. The CDR3 sequence is 16 residues long. Based on the CDR3 plus reference TRBV29-1 and TRBJ2-5, the full variable domain is SAVISQKPSRDICQRGTSLTIQCQVDSQVTMMFWYRQQPGQSLTLIATANQGSEATYESGFVIDKFPISRPNLTFSTLTVSNMSPEDSSIYLCSVALHNRGRPETQYFGPGTRLLVL.